This passage covers 20 T cell receptor beta chains from one sample sequenced in a study of T-cell memory formation after mild COVID-19. TCRdb processed the 5' RACE reads anew with MiXCR; each CDR3 protein has one entry. The sample holds fewer than 200,000 distinct CDR3 sequences, over 20% seen once. The sequencing input was PBMCs or a T cell subset sorted from them (not recorded which). These receptors were taken from an adult woman who had mild COVID-19 (a few samples of this study predate the infection). Cell type and time point are not known.

The chain couples TRBV25-1 to TRBJ2-1, with 12 bases that match TRBD2. This CDR3 comprises 16 residues. Germline values: CDR1 MGHDK, CDR2 SYGVNS. The trim removed 10 bases at V and 3 bases at J, leaving 10 bases unmatched. The CDR3 DNA follows: TGTGCCACCACATTACCGGGACTAGCGGGCTACAATGAGCAGTTCTTC. This sequence encodes CATTLPGLAGYNEQFF.

This clonotype was detected a few times. V usage is TRBV9 and J usage is TRBJ2-5; 8 bases fit TRBD2. CDR3 length equals 15 residues. With V trimmed by 4 bases and J by 1 base, 6 bases remained unmatched. CDR1 is SGDLS, CDR2 YYNGEE, per germline. The CDR3 coding sequence is TGTGCCAGCAGCTCGCGGGAGGCCCTCCAAGAGACCCAGTACTTC. Amino acid sequence: CASSSREALQETQYF.

This clonotype was counted only a few times. The rearrangement links TRBV7-3 to TRBJ2-2, with 9 positions matching TRBD1. The CDR3 runs to 16 residues. CDR1 and CDR2 (germline): SGHTA, FQGTGA. V lost 5 bases to trimming and J lost 3 bases; unmatched junction nucleotides: 7. The chain's CDR3 is CASSASGTGYTGELFF. The CDR3, as DNA: TGTGCCAGCAGCGCATCCGGGACAGGGTACACCGGGGAGCTGTTTTTT. The full variable domain, its missing parts supplied by reference TRBV7-3 and TRBJ2-2, is GAGVSQTPSNKVTEKGKYVELRCDPISGHTALYWYRQSLGQGPEFLIYFQGTGAADDSGLPNDRFFAVRPEGSVSTLKIQRTERGDSAVYLCASSASGTGYTGELFFGEGSRLTVL.

In this sample, this clonotype turned up a few times. V usage is TRBV11-2 and J usage is TRBJ2-2, with no clear D. Trimming shortened V by 3 bases and J by 1 base, and 9 bases separated the two germline ends. The CDR3 contains 15 residues. Germline assignment: CDR1 SGHAT and CDR2 FQNNGV. The CDR3 region has the DNA TGTGCCAGCAGCTTGGCGGCAGTGAACACCGGGGAGCTGTTTTTT. Its protein product is CASSLAAVNTGELFF. Complete variable domain (other parts from reference TRBV11-2 and TRBJ2-2): EAGVAQSPRYKIIEKRQSVAFWCNPISGHATLYWYQQILGQGPKLLIQFQNNGVVDDSQLPKDRFSAERLKGVDSTLKIQPAKLEDSAVYLCASSLAAVNTGELFFGEGSRLTVL.

This clonotype showed up just a few times. V gene TRBV3-1 combines with J gene TRBJ2-7; weak D call: TRBD1 (6 bases). Trimming took off 3 bases at V and 7 bases at J, with 13 bases between the two ends. This CDR3 spans 13 amino acids. Germline CDR1 LGHDT, CDR2 YNNKEL (reference sequence). The CDR3 is CASSHPGAQEQYF. Written as DNA, the CDR3 is TGTGCCAGCAGCCATCCAGGGGCGCAAGAGCAGTACTTC.

In DNA, the CDR3 is TGTGCCAGCAGTGAAGAGGGAGGGATCCCCATATATGGCTACACCTTC. Residues: CASSEEGGIPIYGYTF. The rearrangement joins TRBV6-1 to TRBJ1-2; no clear D. Deletions cut 1 base from V and 5 bases from J, with 17 bases between. The V gene's germline CDR1 is MNHNS and CDR2 SASEGT. This CDR3 contains 16 residues.

This clonotype turned up a few times. The chain links TRBV30 to TRBJ2-5; D is possibly TRBD1 or TRBD2 (5 bases each). V lost 0 bases and J 2 bases, leaving 13 bases between the germline ends. Germline V CDR1 and CDR2: GTSNPN, SVGIG (reference sequence). The CDR3 covers 15 residues. This CDR3 reads CAWSVLFGTQETQYF. The CDR3 DNA reads as TGTGCCTGGAGTGTTCTATTCGGGACGCAAGAGACCCAGTACTTC.

The chain couples TRBV7-9 to TRBJ2-7, with no clear D. Per the germline V gene, CDR1 is SEHNR and CDR2 is FQNEAQ (reference sequence). V lost 2 bases and J lost 5, with 13 bases in between. The CDR3 runs to 14 residues. CDR3: CASSLSDHANEQYF. CDR3 sequence (DNA): TGTGCCAGCAGCTTATCGGACCACGCCAACGAGCAGTACTTC.

In its sample, this clonotype was seen a few times. V and J are TRBV4-1 and TRBJ1-5; D gene uncertain. This CDR3 region has 14 residues. Germline assignment: CDR1 MGHRA and CDR2 YSYEKL. The V end was cut by 1 base, the J end by 5 bases, with 9 bases between. CDR3 DNA: TGCGCCAGCAGCCAAGGGCGTGGGGATCAGCCCCAGCATTTT. Translated: CASSQGRGDQPQHF.

This clonotype appeared a few times. The chain employs TRBV27 and TRBJ1-6, with a possible D match to TRBD1 (5 bases). The V end lost 6 bases, the J end lost 8 bases, and 17 bases lay between the germline ends. Germline V gene lookup returns CDR1 MNHEY and CDR2 SMNVEV (reference sequence). The CDR3 contains 15 residues. CDR3 nucleotide sequence: TGTGCCAGCAGCGATCGACAGCTCCTCCATTCACCCCTCCACTTT. Protein product: CASSDRQLLHSPLHF.

The gene calls are TRBV7-8 and TRBJ1-1; D not resolved. This CDR3 comprises 13 residues. The germline V gene has CDR1 SGHVS and CDR2 FQNEAQ. The V and J ends lost 0 bases and 7 bases respectively, with 9 bases between them. DNA for the CDR3: TGTGCCAGCAGCTTAGCGGGGTGGGGTGAAGCTTTCTTT. Its translation: CASSLAGWGEAFF.

This chain uses TRBV29-1 with TRBJ1-2, with a tentative D call TRBD1 (6 bases). CDR1 and CDR2 (germline): SQVTM, ANQGSEA. The CDR3 sequence is 11 residues long. The ends were cut back, 4 bases at V and 6 bases at J, with 9 bases in the middle. This CDR3 is CSVARDNGYTF. The CDR3 nucleotides are TGCAGCGTTGCCCGGGACAATGGCTACACCTTC.

J is TRBJ1-1 and V is TRBV27; possible D gene TRBD1, 5 bases. The CDR3 consists of 16 residues. Germline CDR1 is MNHEY and CDR2 is SMNVEV (reference sequence). Trimming removed 2 bases at V and 0 bases at J, with 13 bases between. This CDR3 is CASSLEGATMNTEAFF. DNA for the CDR3: TGTGCCAGCAGTTTAGAAGGGGCCACAATGAACACTGAAGCTTTCTTT.

The chain employs TRBV4-3 and TRBJ2-1, with D unresolved. V was clipped by 0 bases and J by 0 bases, with 12 bases between them. This CDR3 contains 17 residues. The germline V gene encodes CDR1 LGHNA and CDR2 YSLEER. CDR3 bases: TGCGCCAGCAGCCAAGATAGGTGGGTCAGCTCCTACAATGAGCAGTTCTTC. It is translated as CASSQDRWVSSYNEQFF.

This clonotype occurred a few times. The rearrangement uses TRBV30 and TRBJ2-1; D gene uncertain. Germline lookup yields CDR1 GTSNPN and CDR2 SVGIG (reference sequence). This CDR3 spans 13 amino acids. V was shortened by 1 base and J by 4 bases, with 8 bases between the two germline ends. Here the CDR3 reads CAWSEVAYNEQFF. In DNA, the CDR3 is TGTGCCTGGAGTGAGGTGGCGTACAATGAGCAGTTCTTC.

This clonotype has just a few counts. The chain joins TRBV6-2 or TRBV6-3 to TRBJ2-3; 8 nucleotides line up with TRBD1. Germline assignment: CDR1 MNHEY and CDR2 SVGEGT. The CDR3 has 17 amino acids. The J segment lost 1 base and the V segment lost 2 bases, leaving 8 bases of the junction unmatched. The CDR3 nucleotides are TGTGCCAGCAGTTACAGCCGCGCAGGGGGCGGCACAGATACGCAGTATTTT. Translation gives CASSYSRAGGGTDTQYF.

The table lists this clonotype with a few counts. The CDR3 sequence: CASSPRLAGADEQYF. CDR3 in DNA: TGTGCCAGCAGCCCGCGGCTAGCGGGAGCAGACGAGCAGTACTTC. The chain combines TRBV7-2 with TRBJ2-7; 10 bases line up with TRBD2. This CDR3 comprises 15 residues. Per germline, CDR1 SGHTA and CDR2 FQGNSA. Germline trimming cut 5 bases from V and 5 bases from J; bases unmatched to any gene: 9.

V and J are TRBV5-5 and TRBJ2-1, with 8 bases lining up with TRBD2. This CDR3 spans 13 amino acids. Germline loops: CDR1 SGHKS, CDR2 YYEKEE (reference sequence). V lost 4 bases, J lost 6 bases, and 3 bases stayed unmatched. The CDR3 DNA reads as TGTGCCAGCAGCCTCGGGACTAGCAATGAGCAGTTCTTC. Translating gives CASSLGTSNEQFF.

This clonotype was counted once. The gene calls are TRBV6-6 and TRBJ2-7; possibly TRBD1 for D (7 bases). The V and J ends lost 7 bases and 5 bases respectively, with 18 bases between them. Germline V gives CDR1 MNHNY, CDR2 SVGAGI (reference sequence). The CDR3 is 14 residues long. The CDR3 region has the DNA TGTGCCAGCACCTCTGCAGGGGGGATCAACGAGCAGTACTTC. Its protein is CASTSAGGINEQYF.

This clonotype showed up just a few times. The V gene is TRBV4-1, the J gene TRBJ1-6; 7 bases fit TRBD1. Unmatched junction bases numbered 11, after V lost 5 bases and J lost 10 bases. CDR1 and CDR2 from the germline V gene are MGHRA and YSYEKL. The CDR3 contains 15 residues. As DNA, the CDR3 is TGCGCCAGCAGCGACCGGGACAGAGCGGGGTCACCCCTCCACTTT. Translation: CASSDRDRAGSPLHF.